This note documents a single T cell receptor beta chain sequence. The V gene end was trimmed by 2 bases and the J gene end by 6 bases; junction bases not matched to a gene: 11. There are 15 residues in the CDR3. Germline CDR1 is SGDLS and CDR2 is YYNGEE. The data were obtained in a study of T cell changes during pregnancy in multiple sclerosis. Sequencing was performed with immunoSEQ multiplex PCR; in TCRdb, only in-frame clones are kept and a portion is missing. The sample consists of 45,000 to 55,000 clones, 80% to 90% of them appearing once. The specimen comprised CD4+ T cells from peripheral blood mononuclear cells, sampled in the second trimester of pregnancy. The receptor was isolated from a female donor with multiple sclerosis, enrolled in a pregnancy study. The chain employs TRBV9 and TRBJ2-7; 7 nucleotides align to TRBD2. The CDR3 DNA follows: TGTGCCAGCAGCGTCGGTACGGGGAGGGCTGGCGAGCAGTACTTC. It translates to CASSVGTGRAGEQYF.